The 32 T cell receptor beta chains listed next were all sequenced from one sample in a study of T cell changes during pregnancy in multiple sclerosis. TCRdb's table, derived via immunoSEQ multiplex PCR, lists solely in-frame clones and lacks some. The sample has 65,000 to 70,000 clones, about 92% seen once. Here the sequenced sample was peripheral blood, taken in the third trimester of pregnancy. These receptors were obtained from a female donor in good health, enrolled as a control in a pregnancy study.

This chain joins TRBV12-5 and TRBJ2-4; TRBD1 agrees at 11 bases. The CDR3 contains 14 residues. Losses at the gene ends were 1 base for V and 7 bases for J; bases not matched to a gene: 0. Germline CDR1 is LGHNT and CDR2 is FRNRAP. CDR3 sequence (DNA): TGTGCTAGTGGTTTGGGGACAGGGGGCAACATTCAGTACTTC. It specifies CASGLGTGGNIQYF.

V usage is TRBV29-1 and J usage is TRBJ2-3; a weak D match, TRBD2 (7 bases). Germline V gene sequence: CDR1 SQVTM, CDR2 ANQGSEA. This CDR3 spans 18 amino acids. Trimming took 4 bases from V and 4 from J, leaving 27 bases between them. The CDR3 sequence: CSVAPLDGRRGGADTQYF. The CDR3 DNA reads as TGCAGCGTTGCTCCGCTAGATGGAAGGAGAGGGGGGGCAGATACGCAGTATTTT.

The chain couples TRBV7-8 to TRBJ1-4, with a possible D match to TRBD1 (6 bases). The CDR3 contains 18 residues. V was trimmed by 1 base and J by 8 bases, leaving 23 bases between them. Germline CDR1 SGHVS, CDR2 FQNEAQ. The DNA for the CDR3 is TGTGCCAGCAGCTTAGGTCTGAGCTGGGGGGGGCTATCGGAAAAACTGTTTTTT. Amino acids: CASSLGLSWGGLSEKLFF. The full variable domain, with the rest looked up from reference TRBV7-8 and TRBJ1-4, is GAGVSQSPRYKVAKRGQDVALRCDPISGHVSLFWYQQALGQGPEFLTYFQNEAQLDKSGLPSDRFFAERPEGSVSTLKIQRTQQEDSAVYLCASSLGLSWGGLSEKLFFGSGTQLSVL.

The chain joins TRBV7-9 to TRBJ1-1; D ambiguous. This CDR3 contains 13 residues. The ends were cut back, 5 bases at V and 1 base at J, with 8 bases in the middle. The germline CDR1 and CDR2 sequences are SEHNR and FQNEAQ (reference sequence). The CDR3 DNA reads as TGTGCCAGCAGCCCTTGGAGGAACACTGAAGCTTTCTTT. Translation: CASSPWRNTEAFF.

This clone occurred once. The chain uses TRBV7-2 and TRBJ1-3; a weak D match, TRBD1 (6 bases). The CDR3 covers 13 residues. CDR1 and CDR2 (germline): SGHTA, FQGNSA. V was cut by 3 bases and J by 4 bases, with 7 bases left in between. The CDR3 region has the DNA TGTGCCAGCAGCTTCACAGGGGGAAACACCATATATTTT. Protein sequence: CASSFTGGNTIYF.

This chain connects TRBV10-3 to TRBJ2-3; a weak D match, TRBD1 (5 bases). The CDR3 covers 15 residues. Germline CDR1 ENHRY, CDR2 SYGVKD. V gave up 7 bases and J gave up 2 bases, with 16 bases separating them. The CDR3 bases are TGTGCCATCATGCAGGGTAGAGCCCCCACAGATACGCAGTATTTT. This codes for CAIMQGRAPTDTQYF.

The genes are TRBV7-9 and TRBJ1-1; D remains ambiguous. This CDR3 region has 13 residues. Trimming took off 4 bases at V and 0 bases at J, with 6 bases between the two ends. Germline CDR1 SEHNR, CDR2 FQNEAQ (reference sequence). The CDR3 loop reads CASSSTMNTEAFF. The CDR3 DNA reads TGTGCCAGCAGCTCCACTATGAACACTGAAGCTTTCTTT.

This chain links TRBV19 with TRBJ2-1, with 12 bases aligning to TRBD2. CDR1 is LNHDA and CDR2 is SQIVND in the germline V gene (reference sequence). This CDR3 contains 16 residues. Unmatched junction bases numbered 8, after V lost 6 bases and J lost 5 bases. The CDR3 here is CASRPLTSGGNNEQFF. In DNA form, the CDR3 reads TGTGCCAGTAGACCCCTCACTAGCGGGGGGAACAATGAGCAGTTCTTC.

The rearrangement uses TRBV5-6 and TRBJ2-5; TRBD1 agrees at 9 bases. Germline CDR1 and CDR2: SGHDT and YYEEEE. With V trimmed by 2 bases and J by 4 bases, 6 bases remained unmatched. The CDR3 runs to 15 residues. The CDR3 DNA is TGTGCCAGCAGCTTAGGGACAGGGACTGGAGAGACCCAGTACTTC. It codes for CASSLGTGTGETQYF.

This chain connects TRBV19 to TRBJ1-2; D gene uncertain. Trimming took 1 base from V and 12 from J, leaving 15 bases between them. Germline-derived CDR1 and CDR2 are LNHDA and SQIVND (reference sequence). This CDR3 is 13 amino acids long. The CDR3 sequence: CASSIGLLGGDTF. As DNA, the CDR3 is TGTGCCAGTAGTATAGGTCTTCTGGGAGGTGACACCTTC.

The V gene is TRBV5-6, the J gene TRBJ2-4; D call uncertain. The germline V gene has CDR1 SGHDT and CDR2 YYEEEE. The CDR3 totals 16 residues. V lost 0 bases, J lost 0 bases, and 10 bases lay in between. As DNA, the CDR3 is TGTGCCAGCAGCTTGGGGCTTCACCTAGCCAAAAACATTCAGTACTTC. This sequence encodes CASSLGLHLAKNIQYF.

The V gene is TRBV6-6, the J gene TRBJ1-5, with a tentative D call TRBD1 (6 bases). The V end was cut by 5 bases, the J end by 7 bases, with 15 bases between. CDR1 is MNHNY, CDR2 SVGAGI, per germline (reference sequence). CDR3 size: 14 residues. The CDR3 protein is CASSVLGARQPQHF. The CDR3 DNA reads as TGTGCCAGCAGTGTTTTGGGGGCACGGCAGCCCCAGCATTTT.

The V and J genes are TRBV29-1 and TRBJ2-1; TRBD1 agrees at 7 bases. Germline CDR1 SQVTM, CDR2 ANQGSEA. Trimming cost V 6 bases and J 8 bases; bases outside gene matches: 10. This CDR3 has 13 residues. CDR3 region: CSVVLGGRDEQFF. The CDR3 DNA sequence: TGCAGCGTCGTGTTAGGGGGCCGGGATGAGCAGTTCTTC.

V and J are TRBV7-9 and TRBJ1-6; 7 positions agree with TRBD1. Unmatched junction bases numbered 4, after V lost 5 bases and J lost 0 bases. Per the germline V gene, CDR1 is SEHNR and CDR2 is FQNEAQ (reference sequence). There are 16 residues in the CDR3. The CDR3 DNA sequence: TGTGCCAGCAGCCCACAGGGGTCCTCCTATAATTCACCCCTCCACTTT. As protein: CASSPQGSSYNSPLHF. The full variable domain, rest sourced from reference TRBV7-9 and TRBJ1-6, is DTGVSQNPRHKITKRGQNVTFRCDPISEHNRLYWYRQTLGQGPEFLTYFQNEAQLEKSRLLSDRFSAERPKGSFSTLEIQRTEQGDSAMYLCASSPQGSSYNSPLHFGNGTRLTVT.

The chain carries TRBV19 and TRBJ2-7; 9 bases are a match to TRBD2. This CDR3 has 15 amino acids. The V and J ends lost 3 bases and 4 bases, in that order; junction bases with no gene match: 7. The germline gives CDR1 LNHDA, CDR2 SQIVND (reference sequence). The CDR3 loop is CASSMRRGGGYEQYF. The CDR3 bases are TGTGCCAGTAGTATGAGGCGGGGGGGCGGATACGAGCAGTACTTC.

This clone was found once. The chain employs TRBV7-2 and TRBJ2-2; TRBD1 matches 7 bases. V gave up 5 bases and J gave up 4 bases; unmatched junction bases: 7. The CDR3 sequence is 15 residues long. Germline V CDR1 and CDR2: SGHTA, FQGNSA. The CDR3 here is CASSVGQVFTGELFF. The CDR3 DNA sequence: TGTGCCAGCAGCGTAGGACAGGTTTTCACCGGGGAGCTGTTTTTT. Supplemented by reference TRBV7-2 and TRBJ2-2, the full variable domain reads GAGVSQSPSNKVTEKGKDVELRCDPISGHTALYWYRQSLGQGLEFLIYFQGNSAPDKSGLPSDRFSAERTGGSVSTLTIQRTQQEDSAVYLCASSVGQVFTGELFFGEGSRLTVL.

V gene TRBV13 combines with J gene TRBJ1-2; D is unresolved. V lost 3 bases and J 8 bases, leaving 16 bases between the germline ends. Germline CDR1 is PRHDT and CDR2 is FYEKMQ (reference sequence). This CDR3 contains 14 residues. CDR3 nucleotides: TGTGCCAGCAGCTTTTTGGGCAGGCCCCACGGCTACACCTTC. The encoded protein is CASSFLGRPHGYTF. The whole variable domain, remainder taken from reference TRBV13 and TRBJ1-2, is AAGVIQSPRHLIKEKRETATLKCYPIPRHDTVYWYQQGPGQDPQFLISFYEKMQSDKGSIPDRFSAQQFSDYHSELNMSSLELGDSALYFCASSFLGRPHGYTFGSGTRLTVV.

This clone was recorded only once. This rearrangement joins TRBV5-1 to TRBJ2-3; 14 nucleotides align to TRBD2. Germline assignment: CDR1 SGHRS and CDR2 YFSETQ. There are 17 residues in the CDR3. Trimming cost V 3 bases and J 6 bases; bases outside gene matches: 9. DNA for the CDR3: TGCGCCAGCAGCTCGGGACTAGCGGGAGCTGTACGTGATACGCAGTATTTT. Translation gives CASSSGLAGAVRDTQYF.

The genes are TRBV27 and TRBJ1-1, with 7 bases matching TRBD1. CDR1 and CDR2 (germline): MNHEY, SMNVEV (reference sequence). The CDR3 is made up of 16 amino acids. The junction had 10 bases not matched to a gene; V was cut back by 2 bases and J by 4 bases. The CDR3 region has the DNA TGTGCCAGCAGTTTAAGGAGGGGGCTATCCTTCACTGAAGCTTTCTTT. Amino acid sequence: CASSLRRGLSFTEAFF.

This chain uses TRBV2 with TRBJ2-7; tentative D call: TRBD1 (6 bases). The V gene lost 2 bases and the J gene lost 12 bases, with 20 bases spanning the gap. Per the germline V gene, CDR1 is SNHLY and CDR2 is FYNNEI. The CDR3 loop spans 14 amino acids. Here the CDR3 DNA reads TGTGCCAGCAGTGAACAGGGGAGTTCTCCTACTGGGTACTTC. Residues: CASSEQGSSPTGYF.

This chain links TRBV7-8 with TRBJ2-1; TRBD2 matches 9 bases. The trim removed 7 bases at V and 6 bases at J, leaving 13 bases unmatched. Germline values: CDR1 SGHVS, CDR2 FQNEAQ. The CDR3 extends over 16 amino acids. CDR3 protein: CASTLRPSGGINEQFF. The CDR3 nucleotides are TGTGCCAGCACCCTCCGGCCCAGCGGGGGGATCAATGAGCAGTTCTTC.

The CDR3 region has the DNA TGTGCCAGCAGCTCCCTAGCGGGCCCCTACGAGCAGTACTTC. Encoded protein: CASSSLAGPYEQYF. The gene calls are TRBV7-2 and TRBJ2-7, with 8 bases lining up with TRBD2. The CDR3 is 14 amino acids. Germline assignment: CDR1 SGHTA and CDR2 FQGNSA. Trimming took 4 bases from V and 2 from J; bases not matched to a gene: 4.

Written as DNA, the CDR3 is TGTGCCAGCAGCTTCGAAACTAGCAGGAGACCCTACGAGCAGTACTTC. As protein: CASSFETSRRPYEQYF. The J gene is TRBJ2-7, the V gene TRBV7-2; possibly TRBD2 for D (6 bases). This CDR3 contains 16 residues. The V and J ends lost 3 bases and 2 bases respectively, with 17 bases between them. Per the germline V gene, CDR1 is SGHTA and CDR2 is FQGNSA. Filled out from reference TRBV7-2 and TRBJ2-7, the complete variable domain reads GAGVSQSPSNKVTEKGKDVELRCDPISGHTALYWYRQSLGQGLEFLIYFQGNSAPDKSGLPSDRFSAERTGGSVSTLTIQRTQQEDSAVYLCASSFETSRRPYEQYFGPGTRLTVT.

The V and J genes are TRBV4-3 and TRBJ2-1, with TRBD2 matching 7 bases. Germline V gene sequence: CDR1 LGHNA, CDR2 YSLEER. J was trimmed by 0 bases and V by 1 base; bases with no gene match: 3. This CDR3 spans 16 amino acids. The CDR3 DNA sequence: TGCGCCAGCAGCCAAGGGGGGGGTATCTCCTACAATGAGCAGTTCTTC. Its translation is CASSQGGGISYNEQFF.

This clone appeared a single time. J is TRBJ2-7 and V is TRBV7-3; D ambiguous. The CDR3 is made up of 15 amino acids. With 7 bases removed from V and 3 bases from J, the gap between germline ends came to 19 bases. Per the germline V gene, CDR1 is SGHTA and CDR2 is FQGTGA. This CDR3 reads CASIGCWQAYYEQYF. DNA for the CDR3: TGTGCCAGCATCGGCTGCTGGCAGGCCTACTACGAGCAGTACTTC.

This clone was seen once. This chain connects TRBV27 to TRBJ1-2, with D possibly being TRBD1 (5 bases). Trimming removed 10 bases from V and 7 bases from J, with 19 bases in between. The CDR3 sequence is 13 residues long. The germline V gene encodes CDR1 MNHEY and CDR2 SMNVEV (reference sequence). The DNA of the CDR3 is TGTGCCACCTCGATGGGGGGGTCGACTGGCTACACCTTC. Its translation: CATSMGGSTGYTF.

V and J are TRBV14 and TRBJ2-1; D might be TRBD2 (5 bases). The CDR3 consists of 15 residues. Trimming pared 5 bases from V and 6 bases from J, leaving 17 bases between. Germline assignment: CDR1 SGHDN and CDR2 FVKESK. The CDR3 is CASSLTMSVFNEQFF. CDR3 nucleotide sequence: TGTGCCAGCAGCTTGACTATGAGTGTCTTCAATGAGCAGTTCTTC.

The chain is built from TRBV28 and TRBJ1-1, with D possibly matching TRBD1 (6 bases). Germline V gives CDR1 MDHEN, CDR2 SYDVKM. V lost 6 bases and J 5 bases, leaving 19 bases between the germline ends. The CDR3 has 15 amino acids. For the CDR3, the DNA is TGTGCCAGCAGCAGCCGAGGGGGGGGAGGGACTGAAGCTTTCTTT. It is translated as CASSSRGGGGTEAFF.

This clone was seen just once. The rearrangement links TRBV7-2 to TRBJ2-1, with 9 nucleotides matching TRBD2. In germline, CDR1 is SGHTA, CDR2 FQGNSA. V gave up 6 bases and J gave up 8 bases; unmatched junction bases: 8. The CDR3 loop spans 14 amino acids. CDR3 region: CASSYSGSGYEQFF. CDR3 sequence (DNA): TGTGCCAGCAGTTATAGCGGGAGTGGTTATGAGCAGTTCTTC.

The chain is built from TRBV6-5 and TRBJ2-7, with 7 bases lining up with TRBD2. Germline trimming cut 7 bases from V and 2 bases from J; bases unmatched to any gene: 8. Germline CDR1 and CDR2: MNHEY and SVGAGI. The CDR3 sequence is 14 residues long. The chain's CDR3 is CASNRGEGAYEQYF. In nucleotides, the CDR3 is TGTGCCAGCAATCGGGGGGAAGGCGCCTACGAGCAGTACTTC.

The chain uses TRBV5-1 and TRBJ2-3; TRBD2 agrees at 8 bases. The CDR3 has 16 residues. Trimming cost V 0 bases and J 0 bases; bases outside gene matches: 3. Germline V gene sequence: CDR1 SGHRS, CDR2 YFSETQ. The CDR3 sequence is CASSLGRGESTDTQYF. CDR3 nucleotide sequence: TGCGCCAGCAGCTTGGGGCGGGGGGAGAGCACAGATACGCAGTATTTT.

The J gene is TRBJ2-3, the V gene TRBV30, with 7 bases identical to TRBD1. The CDR3 consists of 15 residues. Germline CDR1 GTSNPN, CDR2 SVGIG (reference sequence). Trimming cost V 1 base and J 1 base; bases outside gene matches: 5. The CDR3 here is CAWSDRDRRTDTQYF. In nucleotides, the CDR3 is TGTGCCTGGAGTGATCGGGACAGACGCACAGATACGCAGTATTTT.